This T cell receptor (beta chain) was observed in a study of blood T cell repertoires in COVID-19. Study at large: Collection of acute and convalescent COVID-19 samples took place in the United States, Italy and Spain. From T cells, B-cell-depleted T cells, or PBMCs came the material, which was cDNA or gDNA.

Original analysis: Cell counts per sample came from amplifying reference gene primers. Sequenced by immunoSEQ multiplex PCR; TCRdb stores in-frame clones only, minus some. V, J and clone size were drawn from that table, and D and trimming were deduced from the DNA. The table records around 200,000 clones, less than 90% of them present only once. The V end was cut by 5 bases, the J end by 2 bases, with 10 bases between. CDR1 is MNHEY, CDR2 SMNVEV, per germline (reference sequence). The CDR3 is 13 amino acids. The sequencing input was peripheral blood. This TCR was recovered from a woman aged 40 to 49 with acute or convalescent COVID-19. This chain uses TRBV27 with TRBJ2-7; D is possibly TRBD1 (5 bases). The CDR3 sequence: CASSKTVTYEQYF. In DNA, the CDR3 is TGTGCCAGCAGTAAGACAGTCACCTACGAGCAGTACTTC.